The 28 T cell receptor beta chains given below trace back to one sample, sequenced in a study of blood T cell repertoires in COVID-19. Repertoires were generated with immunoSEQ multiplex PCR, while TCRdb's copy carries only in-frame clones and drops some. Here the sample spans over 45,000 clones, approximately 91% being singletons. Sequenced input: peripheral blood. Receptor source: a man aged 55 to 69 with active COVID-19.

The CDR3 spells CASSYPSGSGSYNEQFF. The CDR3 DNA reads TGTGCCAGCAGCTACCCTAGCGGGAGCGGCAGCTACAATGAGCAGTTCTTC. The chain recombines TRBV5-6 with TRBJ2-1, with 10 bases identical to TRBD2. The CDR3 runs to 17 residues. The V segment lost 3 bases and the J segment 3 bases; nucleotides outside the gene matches: 9. The germline V gene encodes CDR1 SGHDT and CDR2 YYEEEE.

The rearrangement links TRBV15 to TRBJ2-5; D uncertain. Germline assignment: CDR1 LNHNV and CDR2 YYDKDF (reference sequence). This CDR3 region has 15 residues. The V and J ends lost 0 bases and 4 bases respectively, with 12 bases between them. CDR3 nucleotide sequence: TGTGCCACCAGCAGAGATAGGTGGAGAGGAGAGACCCAGTACTTC. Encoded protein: CATSRDRWRGETQYF.

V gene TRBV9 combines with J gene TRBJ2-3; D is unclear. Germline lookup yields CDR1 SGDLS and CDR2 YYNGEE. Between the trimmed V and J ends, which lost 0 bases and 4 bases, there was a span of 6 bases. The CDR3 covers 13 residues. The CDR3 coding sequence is TGTGCCAGCAGCGTAGGTCTAGCAGATACGCAGTATTTT. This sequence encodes CASSVGLADTQYF.

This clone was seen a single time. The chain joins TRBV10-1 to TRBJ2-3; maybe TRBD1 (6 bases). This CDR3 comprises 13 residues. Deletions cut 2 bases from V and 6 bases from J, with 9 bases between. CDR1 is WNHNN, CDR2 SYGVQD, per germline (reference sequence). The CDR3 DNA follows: TGCGCCAGCAGTGAGGCAGGGGTGGATACGCAGTATTTT. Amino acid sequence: CASSEAGVDTQYF.

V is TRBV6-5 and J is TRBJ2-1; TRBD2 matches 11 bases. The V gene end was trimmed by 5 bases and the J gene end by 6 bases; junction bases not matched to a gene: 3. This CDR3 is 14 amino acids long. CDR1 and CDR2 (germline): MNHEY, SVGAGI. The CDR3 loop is CASSTTSGSNEQFF. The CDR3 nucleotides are TGTGCCAGCAGTACAACTAGCGGGAGCAATGAGCAGTTCTTC.

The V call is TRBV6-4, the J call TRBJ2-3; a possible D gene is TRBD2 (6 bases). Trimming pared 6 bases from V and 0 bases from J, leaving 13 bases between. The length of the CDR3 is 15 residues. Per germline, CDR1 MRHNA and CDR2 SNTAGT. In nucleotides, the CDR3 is TGTGCCAGCAGCCTTAGCGGATCTAGCACAGATACGCAGTATTTT. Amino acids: CASSLSGSSTDTQYF.

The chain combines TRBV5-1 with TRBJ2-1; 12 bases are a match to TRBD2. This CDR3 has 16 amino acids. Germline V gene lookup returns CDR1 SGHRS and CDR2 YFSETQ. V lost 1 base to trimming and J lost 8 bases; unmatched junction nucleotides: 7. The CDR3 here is CASSLPSGRDSDEQFF. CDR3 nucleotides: TGCGCCAGCAGCTTGCCTAGCGGGAGGGATTCCGATGAGCAGTTCTTC.

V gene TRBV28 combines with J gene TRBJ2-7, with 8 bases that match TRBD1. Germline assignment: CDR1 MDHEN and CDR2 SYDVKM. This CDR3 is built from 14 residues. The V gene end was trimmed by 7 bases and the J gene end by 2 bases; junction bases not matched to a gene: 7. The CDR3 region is CASTPDRATYEQYF. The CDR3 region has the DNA TGTGCCAGCACCCCGGACAGGGCTACCTACGAGCAGTACTTC.

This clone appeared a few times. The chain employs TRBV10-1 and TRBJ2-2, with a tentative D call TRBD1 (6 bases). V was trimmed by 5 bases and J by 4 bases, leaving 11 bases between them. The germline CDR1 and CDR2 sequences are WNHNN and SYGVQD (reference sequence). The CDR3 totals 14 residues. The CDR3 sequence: CASSWGRTTGELFF. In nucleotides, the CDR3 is TGCGCCAGCAGTTGGGGGCGCACCACCGGGGAGCTGTTTTTT.

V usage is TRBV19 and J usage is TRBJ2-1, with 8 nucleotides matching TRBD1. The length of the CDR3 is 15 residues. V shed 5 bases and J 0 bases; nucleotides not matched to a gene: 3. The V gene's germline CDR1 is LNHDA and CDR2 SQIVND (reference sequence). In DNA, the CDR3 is TGTGCCAGTAGTGCGGGACAGGTCTCCTACAATGAGCAGTTCTTC. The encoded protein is CASSAGQVSYNEQFF.

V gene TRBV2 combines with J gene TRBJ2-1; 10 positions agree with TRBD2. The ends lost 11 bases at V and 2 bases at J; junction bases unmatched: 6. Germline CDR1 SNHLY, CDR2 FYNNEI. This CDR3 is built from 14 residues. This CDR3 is CAVPLAGTYNEQFF. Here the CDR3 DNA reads TGTGCCGTCCCACTAGCGGGGACCTACAATGAGCAGTTCTTC. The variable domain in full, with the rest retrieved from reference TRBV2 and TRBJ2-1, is EPEVTQTPSHQVTQMGQEVILRCVPISNHLYFYWYRQILGQKVEFLVSFYNNEISEKSEIFDDQFSVERPDGSNFTLKIRSTKLEDSAMYFCAVPLAGTYNEQFFGPGTRLTVL.

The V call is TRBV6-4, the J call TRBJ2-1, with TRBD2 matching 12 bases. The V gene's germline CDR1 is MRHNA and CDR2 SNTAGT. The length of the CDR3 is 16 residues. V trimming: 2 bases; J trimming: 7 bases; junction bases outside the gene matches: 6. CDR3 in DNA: TGTGCCAGCAGTGACGTGGGGACTAGCGGGTCAAATGAGCAGTTCTTC. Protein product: CASSDVGTSGSNEQFF.

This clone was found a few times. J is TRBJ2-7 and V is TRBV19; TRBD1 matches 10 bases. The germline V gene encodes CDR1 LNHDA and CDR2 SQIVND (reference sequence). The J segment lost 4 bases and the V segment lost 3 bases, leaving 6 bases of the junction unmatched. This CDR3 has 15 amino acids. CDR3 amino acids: CASSIKGTGEYEQYF. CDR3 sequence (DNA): TGTGCCAGTAGTATTAAAGGGACAGGGGAGTACGAGCAGTACTTC.

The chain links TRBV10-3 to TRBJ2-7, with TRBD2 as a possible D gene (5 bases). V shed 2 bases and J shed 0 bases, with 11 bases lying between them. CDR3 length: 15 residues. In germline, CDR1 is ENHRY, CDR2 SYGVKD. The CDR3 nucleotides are TGTGCCATCAGTGAGGTGAGCGGACCCTCCTACGAGCAGTACTTC. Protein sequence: CAISEVSGPSYEQYF.

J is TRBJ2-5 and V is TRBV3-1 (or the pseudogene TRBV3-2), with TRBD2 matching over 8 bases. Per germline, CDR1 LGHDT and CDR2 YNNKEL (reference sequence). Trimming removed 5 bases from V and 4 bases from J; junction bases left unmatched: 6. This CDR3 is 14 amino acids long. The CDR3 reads CASSTSSGRETQYF. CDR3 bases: TGTGCCAGCAGCACTTCTAGCGGGCGAGAGACCCAGTACTTC.

The CDR3 nucleotides are TGTGCCAGCAGCCGGCCCGCCTCCAGGGGGAGTCGGGTAAGTGAGCAGTTCTTC. Amino acids: CASSRPASRGSRVSEQFF. The chain combines TRBV5-6 with TRBJ2-1; 7 nucleotides match TRBD1. The length of the CDR3 is 18 residues. CDR1 and CDR2 from the germline V gene are SGHDT and YYEEEE. V was pared by 4 bases and J by 9 bases, with 22 bases of the junction left unmatched.

The CDR3 sequence: CASSPGLAGVGEQFF. The CDR3 coding sequence is TGTGCCAGCAGCCCAGGACTAGCGGGAGTAGGTGAGCAGTTCTTC. The chain links TRBV11-3 to TRBJ2-1; 13 bases map to TRBD2. This CDR3 spans 15 amino acids. V shed 5 bases and J 9 bases; nucleotides not matched to a gene: 7. Looked up from germline, CDR1 is SGHNT and CDR2 is YENEEA.

The CDR3 DNA is TGTGCCAGCAGCAAACAGCGGACTAGCGGGAGGGCCGAAGAGCAGTACTTC. Translated: CASSKQRTSGRAEEQYF. The chain couples TRBV21-1 to TRBJ2-7; the D call of TRBD2 is as the table states it, not checked on the DNA. TRBV21-1 is classified as a pseudogene. This CDR3 has 17 residues.

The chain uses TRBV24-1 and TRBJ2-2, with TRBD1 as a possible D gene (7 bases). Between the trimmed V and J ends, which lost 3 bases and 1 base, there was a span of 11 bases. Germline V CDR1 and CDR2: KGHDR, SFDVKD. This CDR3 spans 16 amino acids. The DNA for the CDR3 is TGTGCCACCAGTGATCCAGGGGGAGGGAACACCGGGGAGCTGTTTTTT. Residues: CATSDPGGGNTGELFF.

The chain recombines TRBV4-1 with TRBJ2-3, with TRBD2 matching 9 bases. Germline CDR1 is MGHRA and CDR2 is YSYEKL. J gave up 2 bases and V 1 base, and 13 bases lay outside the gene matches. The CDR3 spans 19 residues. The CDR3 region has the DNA TGCGCCAGCAGCCAAGGTATCGTTAGCGGGAGCCGCAACACAGATACGCAGTATTTT. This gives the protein CASSQGIVSGSRNTDTQYF.

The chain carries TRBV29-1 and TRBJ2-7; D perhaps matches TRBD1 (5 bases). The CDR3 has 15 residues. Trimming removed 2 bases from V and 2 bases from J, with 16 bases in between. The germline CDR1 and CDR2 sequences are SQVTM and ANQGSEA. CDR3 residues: CSVERGDGPTYEQYF. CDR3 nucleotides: TGCAGCGTTGAAAGGGGTGACGGGCCAACCTACGAGCAGTACTTC.

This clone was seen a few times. CDR3 amino acids: CASSHDRGQPQHF. CDR3 sequence (DNA): TGTGCCAGCAGTCATGACAGGGGGCAGCCCCAGCATTTT. The V gene is TRBV7-8, the J gene TRBJ1-5, with 9 bases aligning to TRBD1. In germline, CDR1 is SGHVS, CDR2 FQNEAQ. The CDR3 spans 13 residues. The V gene end was trimmed by 6 bases and the J gene end by 7 bases; junction bases not matched to a gene: 4.

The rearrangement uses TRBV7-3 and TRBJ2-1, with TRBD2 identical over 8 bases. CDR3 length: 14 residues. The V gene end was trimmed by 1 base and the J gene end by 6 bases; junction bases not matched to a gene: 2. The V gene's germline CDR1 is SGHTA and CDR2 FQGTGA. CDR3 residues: CASSLKGLANEQFF. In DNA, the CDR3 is TGTGCCAGCAGCTTAAAAGGACTAGCCAATGAGCAGTTCTTC.

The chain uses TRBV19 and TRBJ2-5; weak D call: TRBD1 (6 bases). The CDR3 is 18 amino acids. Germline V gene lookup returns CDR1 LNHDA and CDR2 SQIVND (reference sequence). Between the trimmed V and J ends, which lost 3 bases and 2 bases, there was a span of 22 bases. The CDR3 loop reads CASSIFLGRPDRQETQYF. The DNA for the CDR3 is TGTGCCAGTAGTATCTTCCTAGGCCGACCGGACAGACAAGAGACCCAGTACTTC.

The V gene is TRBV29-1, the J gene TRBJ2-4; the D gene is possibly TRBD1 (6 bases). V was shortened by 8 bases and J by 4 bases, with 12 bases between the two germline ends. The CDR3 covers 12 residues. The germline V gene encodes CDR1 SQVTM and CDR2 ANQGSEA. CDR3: CSQRDKKNIQYF. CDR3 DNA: TGCAGCCAAAGGGACAAGAAAAACATTCAGTACTTC.

The chain's CDR3 is CASGFSGSGRAGELFF. The CDR3, as DNA: TGTGCTAGTGGTTTTAGCGGGAGCGGCAGGGCCGGGGAGCTGTTTTTT. The chain uses TRBV12-5 and TRBJ2-2; 9 bases align to TRBD2. V dropped 3 bases and J dropped 6; count of bases not matched to a gene: 8. Germline V gives CDR1 LGHNT, CDR2 FRNRAP. The CDR3 loop spans 16 amino acids.

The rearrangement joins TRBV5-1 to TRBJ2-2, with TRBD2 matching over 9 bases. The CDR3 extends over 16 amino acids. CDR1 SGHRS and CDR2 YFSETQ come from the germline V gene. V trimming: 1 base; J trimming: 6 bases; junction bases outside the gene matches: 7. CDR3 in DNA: TGCGCCAGCAGCTTGTTGGTAGCGGGAGATCCCGGGGAGCTGTTTTTT. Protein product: CASSLLVAGDPGELFF.

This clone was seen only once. The CDR3 here is CASSVDQGGEKLFF. CDR3 DNA: TGTGCCAGCAGCGTAGATCAGGGGGGTGAAAAACTGTTTTTT. The chain uses TRBV9 and TRBJ1-4, with 7 bases lining up with TRBD1. The CDR3 is made up of 14 amino acids. V was pared by 0 bases and J by 7 bases, with 3 bases of the junction left unmatched. CDR1 SGDLS and CDR2 YYNGEE come from the germline V gene.